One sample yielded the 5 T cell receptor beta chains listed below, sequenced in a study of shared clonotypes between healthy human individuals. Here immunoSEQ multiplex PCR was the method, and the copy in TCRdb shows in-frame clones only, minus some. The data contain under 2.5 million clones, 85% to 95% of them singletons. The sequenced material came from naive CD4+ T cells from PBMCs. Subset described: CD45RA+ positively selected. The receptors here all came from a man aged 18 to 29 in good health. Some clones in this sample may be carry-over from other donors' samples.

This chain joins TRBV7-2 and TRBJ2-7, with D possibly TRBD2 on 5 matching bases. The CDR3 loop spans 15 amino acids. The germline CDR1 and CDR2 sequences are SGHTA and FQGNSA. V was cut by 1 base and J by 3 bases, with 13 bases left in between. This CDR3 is CASSLGGAVFYEQYF. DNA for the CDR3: TGTGCCAGCAGCTTAGGCGGAGCGGTCTTCTACGAGCAGTACTTC.

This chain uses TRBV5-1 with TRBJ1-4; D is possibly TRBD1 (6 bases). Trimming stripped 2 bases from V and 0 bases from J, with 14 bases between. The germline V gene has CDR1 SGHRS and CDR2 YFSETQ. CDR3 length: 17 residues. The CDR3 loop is CASSLNPPGATNEKLFF. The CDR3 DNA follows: TGCGCCAGCAGCTTAAACCCACCAGGGGCAACTAATGAAAAACTGTTTTTT.

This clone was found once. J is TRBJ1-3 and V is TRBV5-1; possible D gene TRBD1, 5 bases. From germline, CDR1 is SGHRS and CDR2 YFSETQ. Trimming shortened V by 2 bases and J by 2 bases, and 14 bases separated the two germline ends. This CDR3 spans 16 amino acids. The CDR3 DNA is TGCGCCAGCAGCTTTACCGGGACTCTACCTGGAAACACCATATATTTT. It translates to CASSFTGTLPGNTIYF.

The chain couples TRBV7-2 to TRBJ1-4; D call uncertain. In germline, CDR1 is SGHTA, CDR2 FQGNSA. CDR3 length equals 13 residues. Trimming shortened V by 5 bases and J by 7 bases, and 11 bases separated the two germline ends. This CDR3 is CASSPKNAEKLFF. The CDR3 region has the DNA TGTGCCAGCAGCCCGAAGAACGCTGAAAAACTGTTTTTT.

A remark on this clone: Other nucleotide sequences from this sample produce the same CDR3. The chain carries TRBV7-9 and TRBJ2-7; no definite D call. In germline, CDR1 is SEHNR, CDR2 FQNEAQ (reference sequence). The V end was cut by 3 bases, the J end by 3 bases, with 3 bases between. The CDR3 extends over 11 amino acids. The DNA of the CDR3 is TGTGCCAGCAGCTTCCTCTACGAGCAGTACTTC. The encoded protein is CASSFLYEQYF.